This T cell receptor (beta chain) was recovered during a study of T cell changes during pregnancy in multiple sclerosis. Generated by immunoSEQ multiplex PCR, the TCRdb table keeps only in-frame clones and is missing some. The table has 40,000 to 60,000 clones, around 94% seen once; the top ten hold around 0.47%. The V end was cut by 5 bases, the J end by 5 bases, with 14 bases between. There are 14 residues in the CDR3. CDR1 is SGHAT and CDR2 is FQNNGV in the germline V gene. This clonotype was obtained from a female donor with multiple sclerosis, enrolled in a pregnancy study. The J gene is TRBJ2-3, the V gene TRBV11-2, with D uncertain. This specimen was CD4+ T cells from peripheral blood mononuclear cells, taken in the first trimester of pregnancy. The CDR3 DNA is TGTGCCAGCAGCCCACGACAATTTGGAGATACGCAGTATTTT. This codes for CASSPRQFGDTQYF.